Below are 21 T cell receptor beta chains sequenced from a single sample in a study of cytomegalovirus exposure and HLA in healthy donors. In the PCR, 60 Vbeta and 13 Jbeta primers were used. Assay: immunoSEQ multiplex PCR; the TCRdb copy retains only in-frame clones and omits some. The sample consists of 150,000 to 200,000 clones, 60% to 80% of them appearing once. Sequenced: PBMCs. These receptor sequences come from a woman aged 45-60 years in good health and CMV-seropositive.

The chain uses TRBV19 and TRBJ1-3; 10 bases are shared with TRBD1. The CDR3 extends over 15 amino acids. Per the germline V gene, CDR1 is LNHDA and CDR2 is SQIVND (reference sequence). V shed 7 bases and J 2 bases; nucleotides not matched to a gene: 5. As DNA, the CDR3 is TGTGCCAGTAACCTCGGGACAGGGGCTGGAAACACCATATATTTT. It codes for CASNLGTGAGNTIYF.

In DNA form, the CDR3 reads TGTGCCTGGAGTCCTGGGACAGCTAACTACGAGCAGTACTTC. Its protein product is CAWSPGTANYEQYF. The chain recombines TRBV30 with TRBJ2-7; TRBD1 aligns across 7 bases. The CDR3 extends over 14 amino acids. The V gene's germline CDR1 is GTSNPN and CDR2 SVGIG (reference sequence). V trimming: 2 bases; J trimming: 3 bases; junction bases outside the gene matches: 7.

This chain uses TRBV7-9 with TRBJ2-2; D is unclear. V dropped 3 bases and J dropped 4 bases, with 12 bases sitting between them. This CDR3 contains 15 residues. Germline assignment: CDR1 SEHNR and CDR2 FQNEAQ (reference sequence). In DNA form, the CDR3 reads TGTGCCAGCAGCTTCCAGCGTGTGGCCACCGGGGAGCTGTTTTTT. It encodes CASSFQRVATGELFF.

Only a few counts were recorded for this clone. The chain has TRBV6-1 and TRBJ1-4; TRBD1 matches at 7 bases. Germline CDR1 and CDR2: MNHNS and SASEGT. The junction had 11 bases not matched to a gene; V was cut back by 6 bases and J by 7 bases. The CDR3 is made up of 15 amino acids. Here the CDR3 reads CASRTLTGRGEKLFF. The CDR3 nucleotides read TGTGCCAGCAGGACACTGACAGGGCGGGGTGAAAAACTGTTTTTT.

The rearrangement uses TRBV27 and TRBJ1-5; D is unresolved. The CDR3 runs to 13 residues. Per the germline V gene, CDR1 is MNHEY and CDR2 is SMNVEV (reference sequence). The germline V and J ends were trimmed by 4 bases and 1 base, with 5 bases remaining between them. The DNA for the CDR3 is TGTGCCAGCAGTTCGCGGAGCAATCAGCCCCAGCATTTT. As protein: CASSSRSNQPQHF.

The V call is TRBV5-1, the J call TRBJ2-1; perhaps TRBD2 as D (6 bases). The CDR3 is 14 residues long. The V and J ends lost 3 bases and 6 bases respectively, with 13 bases between them. From germline, CDR1 is SGHRS and CDR2 YFSETQ. The CDR3 DNA is TGCGCCAGCAGCTCCGGAGGGGCTGGCAATGAGCAGTTCTTC. Protein: CASSSGGAGNEQFF.

V gene TRBV7-2 combines with J gene TRBJ2-2, with TRBD2 identical over 7 bases. Losses at the gene ends were 5 bases for V and 5 bases for J; bases not matched to a gene: 8. Germline values: CDR1 SGHTA, CDR2 FQGNSA. CDR3 length: 15 amino acids. CDR3 nucleotides: TGTGCCAGCAGCCCACGGGCGGGGGTAACCGGGGAGCTGTTTTTT. The encoded protein is CASSPRAGVTGELFF.

The chain recombines TRBV6-1 with TRBJ1-3, with D perhaps matching TRBD1 (6 bases). Germline V gene lookup returns CDR1 MNHNS and CDR2 SASEGT. The CDR3 runs to 14 residues. Trimming stripped 3 bases from V and 5 bases from J, with 11 bases between. The DNA of the CDR3 is TGTGCCAGCAGTGACAGGGGTCTTCGAAACACCATATATTTT. Protein product: CASSDRGLRNTIYF.

The V and J genes are TRBV6-5 and TRBJ1-1, with D perhaps TRBD1 (5 bases). Between the trimmed V and J ends, which lost 7 bases and 5 bases, there was a span of 11 bases. This CDR3 has 12 residues. The germline gives CDR1 MNHEY, CDR2 SVGAGI. The CDR3 loop is CASKSGGTEAFF. As DNA, the CDR3 is TGTGCCAGCAAGAGCGGGGGGACTGAAGCTTTCTTT.

CDR3 loop: CASSVDTSTDTQYF. The CDR3, as DNA: TGTGCCAGCAGCGTAGATACTAGCACAGATACGCAGTATTTT. The genes are TRBV9 and TRBJ2-3; D unclear. V lost 0 bases and J 0 bases, leaving 5 bases between the germline ends. The CDR3 contains 14 residues. CDR1 SGDLS and CDR2 YYNGEE come from the germline V gene.

The chain carries TRBV6-1 and TRBJ2-3, with D possibly TRBD1 on 6 matching bases. Between the trimmed V and J ends, which lost 7 bases and 9 bases, there was a span of 23 bases. CDR3 length: 15 residues. Germline loops: CDR1 MNHNS, CDR2 SASEGT. The CDR3 DNA reads as TGTGCCAGCACCGAGGGGAACAGGGTCGTAGGCACGCAGTATTTT. Its protein product is CASTEGNRVVGTQYF.

This chain links TRBV7-9 with TRBJ2-1; D gene uncertain. Trimming removed 1 base at V and 9 bases at J, with 7 bases between. The CDR3 has 12 amino acids. Germline V gene sequence: CDR1 SEHNR, CDR2 FQNEAQ (reference sequence). In nucleotides, the CDR3 is TGTGCCAGCAGCTTAGTGGGCGTTGAGCAGTTCTTC. It translates to CASSLVGVEQFF. Complete variable domain (other parts from reference TRBV7-9 and TRBJ2-1): DTGVSQNPRHKITKRGQNVTFRCDPISEHNRLYWYRQTLGQGPEFLTYFQNEAQLEKSRLLSDRFSAERPKGSFSTLEIQRTEQGDSAMYLCASSLVGVEQFFGPGTRLTVL.

The V call is TRBV5-4, the J call TRBJ2-7; 11 nucleotides agree with TRBD1. Looked up from germline, CDR1 is SGHNT and CDR2 is YYREEE (reference sequence). The CDR3 covers 16 residues. Trimming took 3 bases from V and 2 from J; bases not matched to a gene: 7. The CDR3 protein is CASSYPPGQGAYEQYF. DNA of the CDR3: TGTGCCAGCAGCTACCCTCCGGGACAGGGGGCCTACGAGCAGTACTTC.

This chain uses TRBV19 with TRBJ1-5; unclear D gene. V gave up 5 bases and J gave up 7 bases, with 12 bases separating them. Germline V CDR1 and CDR2: LNHDA, SQIVND (reference sequence). The CDR3 loop spans 13 amino acids. CDR3 in DNA: TGTGCCAGTAGTGACTCGGGGTTCCAGCCCCAGCATTTT. This encodes CASSDSGFQPQHF.

This chain connects TRBV10-1 to TRBJ1-2; D gene ambiguous. V lost 7 bases and J 8 bases, leaving 14 bases between the germline ends. Germline values: CDR1 WNHNN, CDR2 SYGVQD (reference sequence). CDR3 length: 12 amino acids. The CDR3 region has the DNA TGCGCCAGCATATTGGACTCCATCGGCTACACCTTC. It codes for CASILDSIGYTF.

This clone appeared a few times. Other DNA sequences from this sample encode an identical CDR3 as well. This rearrangement joins TRBV29-1 to TRBJ2-1, with TRBD2 matching 14 bases. V lost 4 bases to trimming and J lost 7 bases; unmatched junction nucleotides: 6. The CDR3 extends over 15 amino acids. CDR1 is SQVTM, CDR2 ANQGSEA, per germline. This chain's CDR3 is CSVVSGTSGSNEQFF. CDR3 in DNA: TGCAGCGTTGTTTCCGGGACTAGCGGGAGTAATGAGCAGTTCTTC.

In regard to this clone: This sample includes further DNA sequences coding for the same CDR3. V and J are TRBV28 and TRBJ1-2, with 9 bases identical to TRBD1. This CDR3 comprises 13 residues. The germline CDR1 and CDR2 sequences are MDHEN and SYDVKM. The trim removed 6 bases at V and 8 bases at J, leaving 7 bases unmatched. The CDR3 bases are TGTGCCAGCAGCTCACAGGGGGCAGGGGGCTACACCTTC. Its protein is CASSSQGAGGYTF.

V and J are TRBV28 and TRBJ1-1; 8 bases match TRBD1. Germline CDR1 reads MDHEN; CDR2 reads SYDVKM. The CDR3 runs 15 residues. Trimming took 0 bases from V and 4 from J; bases not matched to a gene: 4. The DNA for the CDR3 is TGTGCCAGCAGTTTATGGACAGGGGCAAGCACTGAAGCTTTCTTT. Translating it yields CASSLWTGASTEAFF.

The rearrangement joins TRBV6-5 to TRBJ2-5, with D perhaps TRBD1 (6 bases). CDR3 size: 15 residues. The V end was cut by 2 bases, the J end by 5 bases, with 15 bases between. In germline, CDR1 is MNHEY, CDR2 SVGAGI. In DNA, the CDR3 is TGTGCCAGCAGTTACGTCCGGACAGCGAAGGAGACCCAGTACTTC. Translated, it gives CASSYVRTAKETQYF.

This chain joins TRBV5-1 and TRBJ2-4, with 7 bases identical to TRBD2. The trim removed 3 bases at V and 5 bases at J, leaving 11 bases unmatched. The CDR3 is 16 residues long. Per the germline V gene, CDR1 is SGHRS and CDR2 is YFSETQ. This CDR3 reads CASSSSGRVRENIQYF. The CDR3 nucleotides are TGCGCCAGCAGCTCCTCAGGGAGGGTGCGTGAAAACATTCAGTACTTC.

Points on this clone: Different DNA sequences within this sample yield the same CDR3. The chain couples TRBV7-9 to TRBJ1-1; possibly TRBD1 for D (5 bases). The CDR3 has 14 amino acids. Germline loops: CDR1 SEHNR, CDR2 FQNEAQ (reference sequence). V was cut by 2 bases and J by 0 bases, with 7 bases left in between. The CDR3 loop reads CASSLRGLNTEAFF. CDR3 nucleotides: TGTGCCAGCAGCTTAAGGGGATTGAACACTGAAGCTTTCTTT.